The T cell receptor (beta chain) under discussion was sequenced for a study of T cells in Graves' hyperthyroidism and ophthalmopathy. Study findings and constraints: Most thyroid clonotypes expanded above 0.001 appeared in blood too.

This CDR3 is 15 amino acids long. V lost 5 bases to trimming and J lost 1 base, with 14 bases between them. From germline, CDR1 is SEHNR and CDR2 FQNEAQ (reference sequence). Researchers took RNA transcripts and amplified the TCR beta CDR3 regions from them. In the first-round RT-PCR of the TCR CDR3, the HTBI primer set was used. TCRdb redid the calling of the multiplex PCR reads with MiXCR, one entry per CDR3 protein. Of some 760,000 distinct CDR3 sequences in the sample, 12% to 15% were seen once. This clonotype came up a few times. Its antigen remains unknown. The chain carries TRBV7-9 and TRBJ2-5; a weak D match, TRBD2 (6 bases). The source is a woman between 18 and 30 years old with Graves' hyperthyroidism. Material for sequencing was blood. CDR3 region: CASSPGLGLQETQYF. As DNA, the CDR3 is TGTGCCAGCAGCCCGGGACTGGGGCTCCAAGAGACCCAGTACTTC.